This TCR beta chain was retrieved from a study of CD8+ T cells in alopecia areata. Study-wide background: Tofacitinib therapy took 6 to 18 months; 6 months off drug came after.

Following extraction, RNA underwent reverse transcription to cDNA, which served as the sequencing template. TCRdb keeps only in-frame clones here, not all; method: immunoSEQ multiplex PCR. The sample carries 150,000 to 200,000 clones, just over 65% recorded once. The CDR3 loop spans 12 amino acids. J lost 3 bases, V lost 5 bases, and 3 bases had no gene match. Per germline, CDR1 SQVTM and CDR2 ANQGSEA. Peripheral blood and lesional scalp punch biopsies were taken from alopecia areata patients. Comments on this clone: Additional DNA sequences in this sample encode the identical CDR3.

The V call is TRBV29-1, the J call TRBJ2-7, with 8 nucleotides matching TRBD1. The sequence was obtained from a human donor with alopecia areata. The specimen comprised CD8+ T cells sorted from blood, sampled at week 0. CDR3 sequence reads: CSVNRGDYEQYF. The DNA of the CDR3 is TGCAGCGTTAACAGGGGGGACTACGAGCAGTACTTC.